This T cell receptor (beta chain) was identified in a study of cytomegalovirus exposure and HLA in healthy donors (dated by TCRdb to 2016 to 2017). Broadly, across the study: The 666 repertoires of the first cohort and the 95 to 150 validation repertoires were produced on the same platform, according to a later analysis. The study aimed to test whether signatures of past pathogen exposure could be identified by cataloging public T cell receptors. In addition to the first cohort of roughly 700 subjects, a separate validation cohort of about 120 different subjects was used. High-throughput TCR immunosequencing, statistical association of individual TCRs with disease status, and machine learning were combined to predict cytomegalovirus infection status. General conclusions and limits of the study: The classifier was reported to diagnose cytomegalovirus status with high specificity and sensitivity in both the original and validation cohorts. According to the authors, the approach could potentially be generalized to other disease states and immunological phenotypes. In the study, approximately 150 TCR beta chains were listed as associated with cytomegalovirus. The validation cohort had no HLA typing available for a later analysis, so co-occurrence within that cohort was assessed over all 130 or so repertoires. Most TCR sequences were seen in very few donors, while some public TCRs were found in many individuals. A few of the identified cytomegalovirus-associated TCR beta chains were confirmed in vitro to be specific for cytomegalovirus antigens. A later analysis found that TCRs clustered in the first cohort also tended to co-occur in the 120 validation repertoires, with more than 90% of cluster scores above 0.

Taken from cysteine to phenylalanine, the CDR3 has 15 residues. Only the CDR3 part of the read is kept: 45 bases, read in frame from the first base. V loses 1 base of germline sequence and J loses 10 bases, and the interval between the two ends is 16 bases. CDR1 and CDR2 are read off the germline V gene as MGHRA and YSYEKL. With regard to this clone: What antigen it recognizes has not been identified. Base-call qualities are not available, and no considerably larger clone is one nucleotide away.

Separate from the approximately 700-subject first cohort, the validation cohort of 120 subjects was the group to which the donors belonged. The library was built by means of the immunoSEQ multiplex PCR assay. On the study's bioinformatics: A statistical classification framework was built to diagnose cytomegalovirus status from the catalog of TCR beta chain sequences. The table was pulled from immuneACCESS by TCRdb, which kept in-frame rearrangements only. Such tables lose some clones; where checked, under half of the loss comes from unresolved V genes, and the rest has no known cause. V and J calls and clone size are copied from that table; D and trimming were computed from the DNA. The sample table contains about 180,000 clones; only one count was recorded for around nine tenths of them. Approximately 2.6% of the sample rests with the top ten.

This receptor was obtained from a man younger than 35 in good health and CMV-seropositive. The specimen sequenced was PBMCs. The chain is made from TRBV4-1 and TRBJ1-4; D gene: possibly TRBD1, on 5 matching bases. DNA sequence: TGCGCCAGCAGCCAAGGAAATCAGGGCCTAGGAAAACTGTTTTTT. It translates as CASSQGNQGLGKLFF.